These 29 T cell receptor beta chains were sequenced from one sample in a study of CD8 T cells in ankylosing spondylitis (dated by TCRdb to about 2017). Receptors were amplified or captured by 5' RACE. For sequencing, an Illumina HiSeq 2500 was employed. The public reads were quality trimmed at Q25 with fastp and then assembled into clones with MiXCR by TCRdb, keeping productive beta chains. Rows with a matching CDR3 protein are joined into one entry that keeps the most common DNA and genes. The table for this sample lists 250,000 to 350,000 distinct CDR3 sequences; 20% of them were counted only once. Of the sample, around 7.8% falls within the top ten clones. The sample comprised blood, either unsorted or a sorted T cell fraction (not recorded which). The origin of the receptors is a male donor with ankylosing spondylitis or in good health (not recorded which).

This clonotype was seen only a few times. The CDR3 is CSAGRRTLNQPQHF. The DNA of the CDR3 is TGCAGTGCTGGTCGGCGCACCCTCAATCAGCCCCAGCATTTT. This rearrangement joins TRBV20-1 to TRBJ1-5; D not certain. Per the germline V gene, CDR1 is DFQATT and CDR2 is SNEGSKA (reference sequence). V lost 5 bases and J 3 bases, leaving 14 bases between the germline ends. The CDR3 consists of 14 residues.

The CDR3 coding sequence is TGTGCCAGCAGTTTCCGGACTTGGGATAACAATCAGCCCCAGCATTTT. Protein product: CASSFRTWDNNQPQHF. The rearrangement joins TRBV12-3 or TRBV12-4 to TRBJ1-5, with D unresolved. CDR3 size: 16 residues. V gave up 3 bases and J gave up 3 bases, with 15 bases separating them.

The rearrangement uses TRBV16 and TRBJ1-2, with D unclear. Per germline, CDR1 KGHSY and CDR2 FQNENV. V dropped 0 bases and J dropped 6 bases, with 5 bases sitting between them. The CDR3 sequence is 12 residues long. The CDR3 sequence: CASSQSVNGYTF. Written as DNA, the CDR3 is TGTGCCAGCAGCCAATCGGTAAATGGCTACACCTTC.

The J gene is TRBJ2-3, the V gene TRBV27, with D possibly TRBD2 on 5 matching bases. V lost 9 bases to trimming and J lost 0 bases, with 13 bases between them. The germline CDR1 and CDR2 sequences are MNHEY and SMNVEV (reference sequence). The CDR3 totals 14 residues. The CDR3 DNA sequence: TGTGCCAGTTCGCCAGCGGCCAGCACAGATACGCAGTATTTT. This sequence encodes CASSPAASTDTQYF.

Of note for this clonotype: A read error may be the cause here, since a much bigger clone is one base away. The chain links TRBV20-1 to TRBJ2-2, with TRBD2 matching 7 bases. The CDR3 sequence is 13 residues long. CDR1 and CDR2 (germline): DFQATT, SNEGSKA (reference sequence). The CDR3 is CSAPFRGAGELLF. The CDR3 nucleotides are TGCAGTGCCCCTTTCCGCGGGGCGGGGGAGCTGCTTTTT.

This rearrangement joins TRBV15 to TRBJ1-2; no definite D call. The CDR3 runs 13 residues. Germline V gene sequence: CDR1 LNHNV, CDR2 YYDKDF (reference sequence). Trimming shortened V by 0 bases and J by 4 bases, and 6 bases separated the two germline ends. The CDR3 is CATSRESLYGYTF. The CDR3 DNA sequence: TGTGCCACCAGCAGAGAGAGTCTCTATGGCTACACCTTC.

This clonotype showed up just a few times. V gene TRBV12-3 or TRBV12-4 combines with J gene TRBJ1-5; no firm D call. CDR3 length: 12 residues. V was clipped by 6 bases and J by 3 bases, with 6 bases between them. This CDR3 is CASSSPNQPQHF. As DNA, the CDR3 is TGTGCCAGCAGCTCCCCCAATCAGCCCCAGCATTTT.

This clonotype was seen a handful of times. CDR3 nucleotides: TGCAGTGCACCTAGCCCCGACAGCACCGGGGAGCTGTTTTTT. This translates into CSAPSPDSTGELFF. The chain couples TRBV20-1 to TRBJ2-2; D could derive from TRBD1 or TRBD2 (5 bases each). With 6 bases removed from V and 4 bases from J, the gap between germline ends came to 15 bases. Germline CDR1 DFQATT, CDR2 SNEGSKA (reference sequence). CDR3 length: 14 amino acids.

The CDR3 DNA reads TGTGCCAGCAGCCAAATCCCGGGTCCCACAGATACGCAGTATTTT. It is translated as CASSQIPGPTDTQYF. The V and J genes are TRBV3-1 and TRBJ2-3; no clear D. This CDR3 has 15 amino acids. With 2 bases removed from V and 2 bases from J, the gap between germline ends came to 11 bases. The germline gives CDR1 LGHDT, CDR2 YNNKEL (reference sequence).

The chain employs TRBV5-1 and TRBJ2-5, with 11 bases matching TRBD2. CDR3 length: 16 residues. Germline V gene sequence: CDR1 SGHRS, CDR2 YFSETQ. V lost 4 bases to trimming and J lost 7 bases; unmatched junction nucleotides: 12. CDR3 bases: TGCGCCAGCAGCCCCGGGACTAGCGGACGTTTCGGGACCCAGTACTTC. It specifies CASSPGTSGRFGTQYF. Combining the CDR3 with reference TRBV5-1 and TRBJ2-5 gives the whole variable domain KAGVTQTPRYLIKTRGQQVTLSCSPISGHRSVSWYQQTPGQGLQFLFEYFSETQRNKGNFPGRFSGRQFSNSRSEMNVSTLELGDSALYLCASSPGTSGRFGTQYFGPGTRLLVL.

The chain links TRBV6-1 to TRBJ1-5, with D uncertain. Germline values: CDR1 MNHNS, CDR2 SASEGT. The CDR3 contains 13 residues. V gave up 7 bases and J gave up 0 bases, with 7 bases separating them. CDR3 sequence reads: CASTVLSNQPQHF. In DNA form, the CDR3 reads TGTGCCAGCACCGTCCTTAGCAATCAGCCCCAGCATTTT.

The chain has TRBV3-1 and TRBJ1-2, with 12 bases aligning to TRBD1. Trimming removed 0 bases from V and 7 bases from J; junction bases left unmatched: 12. Germline CDR1 is LGHDT and CDR2 is YNNKEL (reference sequence). The CDR3 runs to 18 residues. CDR3 nucleotides: TGTGCCAGCAGCCAAGATCAACGATGGGACAGGGGGCGCAGTGGCTACACCTTC. Protein product: CASSQDQRWDRGRSGYTF.

This clonotype has ten or more counts. The chain links TRBV12-3 or TRBV12-4 to TRBJ1-3, with TRBD1 as a possible D gene (6 bases). V was shortened by 5 bases and J by 2 bases, with 13 bases between the two germline ends. The CDR3 contains 15 residues. CDR3 sequence (DNA): TGTGCCAGCAGTCCCCCGGACAGAACTGGAAACACCATATATTTT. Amino acids: CASSPPDRTGNTIYF.

The CDR3 DNA reads TGTGCCAGCAGCCGACTAGCGGGGGGGCGTAATATCTACAATGAGCAGTTCTTC. Translating it yields CASSRLAGGRNIYNEQFF. The gene calls are TRBV7-3 and TRBJ2-1; 14 bases line up with TRBD2. Germline lookup yields CDR1 SGHTA and CDR2 FQGTGA. J lost 3 bases, V lost 5 bases, and 9 bases had no gene match. The CDR3 is 18 residues long.

In its sample, this clonotype was seen a few times. The V and J genes are TRBV5-1 and TRBJ2-1; 7 bases match TRBD1. The CDR3 runs to 14 residues. Trimming cost V 2 bases and J 5 bases; bases outside gene matches: 4. Germline V gene sequence: CDR1 SGHRS, CDR2 YFSETQ. CDR3 sequence reads: CASSFRTGNNEQFF. In nucleotides, the CDR3 is TGCGCCAGCAGCTTTAGGACAGGCAACAATGAGCAGTTCTTC. Full variable domain (remainder filled in from reference TRBV5-1 and TRBJ2-1): KAGVTQTPRYLIKTRGQQVTLSCSPISGHRSVSWYQQTPGQGLQFLFEYFSETQRNKGNFPGRFSGRQFSNSRSEMNVSTLELGDSALYLCASSFRTGNNEQFFGPGTRLTVL.

This clonotype was seen at least ten times. CDR3 protein: CSVDGNEQFF. The CDR3 nucleotides are TGCAGCGTTGACGGCAATGAGCAGTTCTTC. This chain connects TRBV29-1 to TRBJ2-1; D gene ambiguous. This CDR3 contains 10 residues. In germline, CDR1 is SQVTM, CDR2 ANQGSEA. Trimming shortened V by 3 bases and J by 6 bases, and 3 bases separated the two germline ends.

The rearrangement uses TRBV12-3 or TRBV12-4 and TRBJ1-6; the D is unclear. The CDR3 runs 13 residues. Trimming shortened V by 6 bases and J by 7 bases, and 10 bases separated the two germline ends. CDR3 sequence (DNA): TGTGCCAGCAGGTACACAGCAAATTCACCCCTCCACTTT. Its protein is CASRYTANSPLHF.

This clonotype was counted between two and nine times. The chain combines TRBV12-3 or TRBV12-4 with TRBJ2-1, with 8 positions matching TRBD1. J lost 1 base, V lost 8 bases, and 1 base had no gene match. This CDR3 comprises 13 residues. The CDR3 sequence is CASGQGSYNEQFF. The CDR3 coding sequence is TGTGCCAGCGGACAGGGTTCCTACAATGAGCAGTTCTTC.

This rearrangement joins TRBV10-3 to TRBJ2-5; TRBD1 matches at 9 bases. V lost 6 bases and J lost 2; bases outside the gene matches: 4. Per germline, CDR1 ENHRY and CDR2 SYGVKD. The CDR3 contains 14 residues. CDR3 residues: CAIRDRGVQETQYF. The CDR3 DNA follows: TGTGCCATCAGGGACAGGGGCGTACAAGAGACCCAGTACTTC.

V usage is TRBV24-1 and J usage is TRBJ2-1; D is perhaps TRBD2 (5 bases). The CDR3 consists of 16 residues. From germline, CDR1 is KGHDR and CDR2 SFDVKD. Trimming left V 2 bases short and J 9 bases short, with 19 bases between. DNA for the CDR3: TGTGCCACCAGTGATTCGATGCATTCAGGAGGTCGTGAGCAGTTCTTC. Amino acid sequence: CATSDSMHSGGREQFF.

The chain is built from TRBV28 and TRBJ2-1; 7 bases are a match to TRBD2. The CDR3 length is 15 residues. The V segment lost 7 bases and the J segment 4 bases; nucleotides outside the gene matches: 10. In germline, CDR1 is MDHEN, CDR2 SYDVKM. The CDR3 here is CASTEEGGRYNEQFF. CDR3 bases: TGTGCCAGCACTGAAGAGGGAGGGCGGTACAATGAGCAGTTCTTC. Full variable domain (outside the CDR3, taken from reference TRBV28 and TRBJ2-1): DVKVTQSSRYLVKRTGEKVFLECVQDMDHENMFWYRQDPGLGLRLIYFSYDVKMKEKGDIPEGYSVSREKKERFSLILESASTNQTSMYLCASTEEGGRYNEQFFGPGTRLTVL.

This clonotype has a handful of counts. The gene calls are TRBV18 and TRBJ2-4; the D is unclear. Trimming cost V 1 base and J 0 bases, with 10 bases left between them. In germline, CDR1 is KGHSH, CDR2 LQKENI. The CDR3 covers 16 residues. This CDR3 is CASSPQQTLAKNIQYF. The CDR3, as DNA: TGTGCCAGCTCACCACAGCAAACTCTAGCCAAAAACATTCAGTACTTC.

As for this clonotype: One end of the junction does not line up with germline, which may come from a read error. The CDR3 reads CAGSLAGAPAEAFF. CDR3 nucleotides: TGCGCCGGCAGCTTGGCCGGAGCCCCCGCTGAAGCTTTCTTT. The chain combines TRBV5-1 with TRBJ1-1; D unclear. The CDR3 length is 14 residues. Per the germline V gene, CDR1 is SGHRS and CDR2 is YFSETQ.

In this sample, this clonotype turned up many times. The chain links TRBV20-1 to TRBJ2-1; 9 bases fit TRBD1. Germline assignment: CDR1 DFQATT and CDR2 SNEGSKA (reference sequence). The V and J ends lost 4 bases and 5 bases, in that order; junction bases with no gene match: 6. The CDR3 covers 14 residues. The CDR3 DNA is TGCAGTGCTATACCGGGACAGGGTAACAATGAGCAGTTCTTC. It translates to CSAIPGQGNNEQFF.

This clonotype was picked up a small number of times. The chain couples TRBV20-1 to TRBJ1-5; the D gene is possibly TRBD1 (5 bases). The ends were cut back, 4 bases at V and 7 bases at J, with 11 bases in the middle. The CDR3 length is 12 residues. Per the germline V gene, CDR1 is DFQATT and CDR2 is SNEGSKA (reference sequence). The CDR3 DNA reads as TGCAGTGCTACAGACCAGGGACAGCCCCAGCATTTT. This sequence encodes CSATDQGQPQHF.

This chain connects TRBV24-1 to TRBJ2-5, with TRBD1 matching 9 bases. This CDR3 region has 15 residues. The junction had 9 bases not matched to a gene; V was cut back by 4 bases and J by 7 bases. From germline, CDR1 is KGHDR and CDR2 SFDVKD. This CDR3 reads CATSDPGQGLGTQYF. DNA of the CDR3: TGTGCCACCAGTGACCCGGGACAGGGTTTAGGGACCCAGTACTTC.

The chain links TRBV27 to TRBJ2-1; TRBD2 matches 7 bases. Losses at the gene ends were 6 bases for V and 4 bases for J; bases not matched to a gene: 9. The CDR3 contains 15 residues. Germline V gives CDR1 MNHEY, CDR2 SMNVEV (reference sequence). The CDR3 sequence: CASSPGGTGYNEQFF. In nucleotides, the CDR3 is TGTGCCAGCAGCCCCGGGGGGACTGGTTACAATGAGCAGTTCTTC.

This clonotype was seen a handful of times. V is TRBV6-2 or TRBV6-3 and J is TRBJ2-1; possible D gene TRBD2, 5 bases. CDR3 size: 13 residues. With 9 bases removed from V and 6 bases from J, the gap between germline ends came to 15 bases. CDR1 and CDR2 (germline): MNHEY, SVGEGT. The CDR3: CASSRRAGNEQFF. The CDR3 DNA reads as TGTGCCAGTAGTCGTCGCGCGGGCAATGAGCAGTTCTTC.

This clonotype has at least ten counts. The V and J genes are TRBV28 and TRBJ1-1; 11 bases are a match to TRBD1. Germline V gene lookup returns CDR1 MDHEN and CDR2 SYDVKM. V shed 5 bases and J 7 bases; nucleotides not matched to a gene: 6. CDR3 length equals 14 residues. CDR3 sequence: CASSASGTGGEAFF. CDR3 DNA sequence: TGTGCCAGCAGTGCATCCGGGACAGGGGGTGAAGCTTTCTTT.